The rows below give T cell receptor beta chains drawn from one sample of a study of cytomegalovirus exposure and HLA in healthy donors. The method was immunoSEQ multiplex PCR; TCRdb's version includes in-frame clones alone and lacks a portion of them. This repertoire shows about 250,000 clones, about 88% found once; its top ten account for 9.5% to 15%. Sequencing used PBMCs. The receptors here all came from a man younger than 30 in good health and CMV-seropositive. The CDR3 runs from the conserved cysteine through the conserved F or W. A D gene is named only where the DNA matches it firmly. Only part of the rows carry a size: once, few, many, or a class if the clone is expanded.

D gene: TRBD2; V gene: TRBV4-2; clone size: NA; J gene: TRBJ2-1; CDR3 DNA: TGTGCCAGCAGCCAAGATCAAGGACTAGCACGGAATGAGCAGTTCTTC; CDR3 protein: CASSQDQGLARNEQFF
D gene: NA; V gene: TRBV28; clone size: NA; J gene: TRBJ1-1; CDR3 DNA: TGTGCCAGCGAAAGTCCCATGAACACTGAAGCTTTCTTT; CDR3 protein: CASESPMNTEAFF
D gene: TRBD1; V gene: TRBV10-1; clone size: NA; J gene: TRBJ2-3; CDR3 DNA: TGCGCCAGCAGGGGACAGGGCACAGATACGCAGTATTTT; CDR3 protein: CASRGQGTDTQYF
D gene: NA; V gene: TRBV5-1; clone size: NA; J gene: TRBJ1-2; CDR3 DNA: TGCGCCAGCAGCTTGGGCCGGGAGAACTATGGCTACACCTTC; CDR3 protein: CASSLGRENYGYTF
D gene: NA; V gene: TRBV7-9; clone size: NA; J gene: TRBJ1-5; CDR3 DNA: TGTGCCAGCAGCTTAGCGACCGGGACGGGCAATCAGCCCCAGCATTTT; CDR3 protein: CASSLATGTGNQPQHF
D gene: TRBD1; V gene: TRBV19; clone size: NA; J gene: TRBJ1-2; CDR3 DNA: TGTGCCAGTAGTGTACAGGGGATGTTGTTTCCTGGCTACACCTTC; CDR3 protein: CASSVQGMLFPGYTF
D gene: TRBD1; V gene: TRBV29-1; clone size: NA; J gene: TRBJ2-1; CDR3 DNA: TGCAGCGTGGCACCGGGACAGGGGGTCAGCAATGAGCAGTTCTTC; CDR3 protein: CSVAPGQGVSNEQFF
D gene: TRBD2; V gene: TRBV9; clone size: NA; J gene: TRBJ2-2; CDR3 DNA: TGTGCCAGCAGCGATTCGGGGACTAGCGGGACAGTCGGGGAGCTGTTTTTT; CDR3 protein: CASSDSGTSGTVGELFF
D gene: TRBD1; V gene: TRBV5-8; clone size: NA; J gene: TRBJ1-1; CDR3 DNA: TGTGCCAGCAGCCCGGGACAGGGGTTCGGTTTCTTT; CDR3 protein: CASSPGQGFGFF
D gene: TRBD2; V gene: TRBV2; clone size: NA; J gene: TRBJ2-1; CDR3 DNA: TGTGCCAGCAGTGCTCGGACTAGTGGGGGCTCCTACAATGAGCAGTTCTTC; CDR3 protein: CASSARTSGGSYNEQFF
D gene: NA; V gene: TRBV5-6; clone size: NA; J gene: TRBJ1-2; CDR3 DNA: TGTGCCAGCAGCTTCGGGTTGGTTCTTGGCTACACCTTC; CDR3 protein: CASSFGLVLGYTF
D gene: NA; V gene: TRBV15; clone size: many; J gene: TRBJ2-7; CDR3 DNA: TGTGCCACCAGCACAGATTCCGACCCCTACGAGCAGTACTTC; CDR3 protein: CATSTDSDPYEQYF
D gene: TRBD2; V gene: TRBV28; clone size: NA; J gene: TRBJ2-7; CDR3 DNA: TGTGCCAGCAGTTCGACTAGCGGGAGGGGGGGGTCCTACGAGCAGTACTTC; CDR3 protein: CASSSTSGRGGSYEQYF
D gene: NA; V gene: TRBV28; clone size: NA; J gene: TRBJ1-1; CDR3 DNA: TGTGCCAGCAGAAATGCAGGCGGCGCGAACACTGAAGCTTTCTTT; CDR3 protein: CASRNAGGANTEAFF
D gene: NA; V gene: TRBV29-1; clone size: NA; J gene: TRBJ1-1; CDR3 DNA: TGCAGCGCCGGACAGACGAACACTGAAGCTTTCTTT; CDR3 protein: CSAGQTNTEAFF
D gene: TRBD1; V gene: TRBV4-3; clone size: NA; J gene: TRBJ1-2; CDR3 DNA: TGCGCCAGCAGCCTTCGCATGGGGACAGGGCCCTCATCTAACTATGGCTACACCTTC; CDR3 protein: CASSLRMGTGPSSNYGYTF
D gene: TRBD2; V gene: TRBV15; clone size: few; J gene: TRBJ2-5; CDR3 DNA: TGTGCCACCAGCAGGCCCTCGGGACTAGCGGGAACTCGCGCCGGGACCCAGTACTTC; CDR3 protein: CATSRPSGLAGTRAGTQYF
D gene: NA; V gene: TRBV29-1; clone size: NA; J gene: TRBJ2-7; CDR3 DNA: TGCAGCGTTGCTGGCGGGACGGGTTACGAGCAGTACTTC; CDR3 protein: CSVAGGTGYEQYF
D gene: NA; V gene: TRBV5-1; clone size: NA; J gene: TRBJ2-2; CDR3 DNA: TGCGCCAGCAGCTTGAGCGGCACCGGGGAGCTGTTTTTT; CDR3 protein: CASSLSGTGELFF
D gene: NA; V gene: TRBV6-1; clone size: NA; J gene: TRBJ1-1; CDR3 DNA: TGCGCCAGCATCCTCGACAGGATGAACACTGAAGCTTTCTTT; CDR3 protein: CASILDRMNTEAFF
D gene: NA; V gene: TRBV5-5; clone size: NA; J gene: TRBJ2-1; CDR3 DNA: TGTGCCAGTCATAATCCGGGACGGCAGTACAATGAGCAGTTCTTC; CDR3 protein: CASHNPGRQYNEQFF
D gene: NA; V gene: TRBV5-4; clone size: NA; J gene: TRBJ2-2; CDR3 DNA: TGTGCCAGCAGCTTGGACTTAACCGGGGAGCTGTTTTTT; CDR3 protein: CASSLDLTGELFF
D gene: NA; V gene: TRBV27; clone size: NA; J gene: TRBJ2-3; CDR3 DNA: TGTGCCAGCAGTCCTATTCTAGCGAGCACAGATACGCAGTATTTT; CDR3 protein: CASSPILASTDTQYF
D gene: NA; V gene: TRBV7-9; clone size: NA; J gene: TRBJ2-2; CDR3 DNA: TGTGCCAGCAGCTTTCGACAGAGTTCTACCGGGGAGCTGTTTTTT; CDR3 protein: CASSFRQSSTGELFF
D gene: NA; V gene: TRBV5-5; clone size: NA; J gene: TRBJ2-7; CDR3 DNA: TGTGCCAGCAGCTTGGCTCATACCTACGAGCAGTACTTC; CDR3 protein: CASSLAHTYEQYF
D gene: TRBD2; V gene: TRBV2; clone size: NA; J gene: TRBJ2-5; CDR3 DNA: TGTGCCAGCGGGTTGGGACTAGCGGGAGGCACGGATATGGAGACCCAGTACTTC; CDR3 protein: CASGLGLAGGTDMETQYF
D gene: NA; V gene: TRBV11-3; clone size: NA; J gene: TRBJ1-1; CDR3 DNA: TGTGCCAGCAGCTCGGACAGGAACACTGAAGCTTTCTTT; CDR3 protein: CASSSDRNTEAFF
D gene: TRBD2; V gene: TRBV2; clone size: NA; J gene: TRBJ2-7; CDR3 DNA: TGTGCCAGCAGCCTACCTAGCGGCGACGAGCAGTACTTC; CDR3 protein: CASSLPSGDEQYF
D gene: NA; V gene: TRBV10-3; clone size: NA; J gene: TRBJ1-5; CDR3 DNA: TGTGCCATCAGTGAAGGATCACAAAATCAGCCCCAGCATTTT; CDR3 protein: CAISEGSQNQPQHF
D gene: NA; V gene: TRBV15; clone size: NA; J gene: TRBJ2-1; CDR3 DNA: TGTGCCACCAGCACGCAGCGGCACCGTTACAATGAGCAGTTCTTC; CDR3 protein: CATSTQRHRYNEQFF
D gene: NA; V gene: TRBV18; clone size: NA; J gene: TRBJ2-1; CDR3 DNA: TGTGCCAGCTCGCAGAATGGGGGGTCCTACAATGAGCAGTTCTTC; CDR3 protein: CASSQNGGSYNEQFF
D gene: NA; V gene: TRBV5-1; clone size: few; J gene: TRBJ1-1; CDR3 DNA: TGCGCCAGCAGCTTGGGGAAGAACACTGAAGCTTTCTTT; CDR3 protein: CASSLGKNTEAFF
D gene: TRBD2; V gene: TRBV5-1; clone size: NA; J gene: TRBJ2-3; CDR3 DNA: TGCGCCAGCAGCTTGGGTACTAGCGGGAGTGCAGATACGCAGTATTTT; CDR3 protein: CASSLGTSGSADTQYF
D gene: NA; V gene: TRBV5-6; clone size: few; J gene: TRBJ1-2; CDR3 DNA: TGTGCCAGCAGCTTAGGCAGGTCGGACTATGGCTACACCTTC; CDR3 protein: CASSLGRSDYGYTF
D gene: NA; V gene: TRBV30; clone size: NA; J gene: TRBJ1-1; CDR3 DNA: TGTGCCTGGACCCCGGACGGAAACACTGAAGCTTTCTTT; CDR3 protein: CAWTPDGNTEAFF
D gene: TRBD2; V gene: TRBV28; clone size: once; J gene: TRBJ2-7; CDR3 DNA: TGTGCCAGCAGTTTGAGCGGGAGGGCTTACGAGCAGTACTTC; CDR3 protein: CASSLSGRAYEQYF
D gene: NA; V gene: TRBV6-5; clone size: NA; J gene: TRBJ1-2; CDR3 DNA: TGTGCCAGCAGCTACGGTGGGGCGACCTATGGCTACACCTTC; CDR3 protein: CASSYGGATYGYTF
D gene: NA; V gene: TRBV6-6; clone size: NA; J gene: TRBJ1-5; CDR3 DNA: TGTGCCAGCGGGCCAGGGGTTCAGCCCCAGCATTTT; CDR3 protein: CASGPGVQPQHF
D gene: NA; V gene: TRBV30; clone size: NA; J gene: TRBJ1-5; CDR3 DNA: TGTGCCTGGACCCACGGAGGGTTTCGTCAGCCCCAGCATTTT; CDR3 protein: CAWTHGGFRQPQHF
D gene: NA; V gene: TRBV7-6; clone size: NA; J gene: TRBJ2-6; CDR3 DNA: TGTGCCAGCAGCTTAGAGGGGACGATAGGGGCCAACGTCCTGACTTTC; CDR3 protein: CASSLEGTIGANVLTF
D gene: NA; V gene: TRBV20-1; clone size: NA; J gene: TRBJ2-7; CDR3 DNA: TGCAGCGCCCGACTAGTCTCCGAGCAGTACTTC; CDR3 protein: CSARLVSEQYF
D gene: NA; V gene: TRBV11-2; clone size: NA; J gene: TRBJ2-3; CDR3 DNA: TGTGCCAGCAGCTTCGCAGGGGCTCCCACAGATACGCAGTATTTT; CDR3 protein: CASSFAGAPTDTQYF
D gene: TRBD1; V gene: TRBV9; clone size: NA; J gene: TRBJ1-1; CDR3 DNA: TGTGCCAGCACCCCAGGGGGGCCCGACACTGAAGCTTTCTTT; CDR3 protein: CASTPGGPDTEAFF
D gene: NA; V gene: TRBV18; clone size: NA; J gene: TRBJ1-1; CDR3 DNA: TGTGCCAGCTCACGACTCTGGGACACTGAAGCTTTCTTT; CDR3 protein: CASSRLWDTEAFF
D gene: TRBD1; V gene: TRBV6-5; clone size: NA; J gene: TRBJ2-7; CDR3 DNA: TGTGCCAGCAGTTACTCTCCGGGACAGGGGGTTGAGCAGTACTTC; CDR3 protein: CASSYSPGQGVEQYF
D gene: NA; V gene: TRBV25-1; clone size: NA; J gene: TRBJ2-1; CDR3 DNA: TGTGCCAGCAGTGAAGGGCAAAGGTTTTCAGTCTTC; CDR3 protein: CASSEGQRFSVF
D gene: NA; V gene: TRBV5-4; clone size: NA; J gene: TRBJ2-5; CDR3 DNA: TGTGCCAGCAGCTTCGGCGGGGCGGGGCAAGAGACCCAGTACTTC; CDR3 protein: CASSFGGAGQETQYF
D gene: NA; V gene: TRBV28; clone size: NA; J gene: TRBJ1-2; CDR3 DNA: TGTGCCAGCAGTCCCGCGACAAGCTTCTACTATGGCTACACCTTC; CDR3 protein: CASSPATSFYYGYTF
D gene: TRBD2; V gene: TRBV2; clone size: NA; J gene: TRBJ2-5; CDR3 DNA: TGTGCCAGCAGGGGACTAGGAATGGAGACCCAGTACTTC; CDR3 protein: CASRGLGMETQYF
D gene: TRBD2; V gene: TRBV27; clone size: NA; J gene: TRBJ2-1; CDR3 DNA: TGTGCCAGCACCTTTAGCGGGAGCTCCTACAATGAGCAGTTCTTC; CDR3 protein: CASTFSGSSYNEQFF
D gene: NA; V gene: TRBV4-3; clone size: NA; J gene: TRBJ1-5; CDR3 DNA: TGCGCCAGCAGCCAAGATTGGATGGTCAATCAGCCCCAGCATTTT; CDR3 protein: CASSQDWMVNQPQHF
D gene: NA; V gene: TRBV7-9; clone size: NA; J gene: TRBJ1-2; CDR3 DNA: TGTGCCAGCAGCCGGGGATCGACAGACCTCTATGGCTACACCTTC; CDR3 protein: CASSRGSTDLYGYTF
D gene: TRBD1; V gene: TRBV13; clone size: NA; J gene: TRBJ2-7; CDR3 DNA: TGTGCCAGCCTCCCCACAGGGGGCAGTTACGAGCAGTACTTC; CDR3 protein: CASLPTGGSYEQYF
D gene: NA; V gene: TRBV5-6; clone size: NA; J gene: TRBJ2-7; CDR3 DNA: TGTGCCAGCAGCTTGTTCCCCACCTACGAGCAGTACTTC; CDR3 protein: CASSLFPTYEQYF